This T cell receptor (beta chain) was identified during a study of CD8 T cells in Susac syndrome (dated by TCRdb to about 2019). Study-wide context: Whether CD8+ T cell activation and differentiation in Susac syndrome was antigen driven was tested using repertoire sequencing.

RNA was extracted with the RNeasy kit and roughly 0.5 to 1 ug was reverse transcribed using random hexamers. TCR beta CDR3 regions were amplified with the immunoSEQ multiplex PCR assay covering 54 Vbeta and 13 Jbeta segments. Bias from PCR amplification was corrected by using a synthetic template baseline for primer optimization and for computational correction. The study's own analysis went as follows. Reads were annotated to V, D and J genes according to IMGT and were analyzed with immunoSEQ Analyzer, with only productive sequences retained. To calculate clonality, Shannon entropy was normalized by log2 of the number of productive unique sequences and then subtracted from one. For each patient and control, public and private clones were evaluated among the 100 most prevalent clones. Susac-specific clones were defined as absent from healthy and MS cohorts, over a thousand published viral clones and other ImmuneACCESS disease sequences. TCRdb redid the processing of the public reads, applying fastp at Q25 and MiXCR, and retained in-frame beta chains. Each entry merges the rows of one CDR3 protein and shows their most common DNA and genes. The V and J calls here are based on TCRdb, not the publication. Here the sample has around 200,000 distinct CDR3 sequences; 95% occur a single time. The biggest ten clones account for around 0.1% of the sample.

The junction carries 8 bases between V and J, which are trimmed by 2 bases and 7 bases respectively. From its cysteine to its phenylalanine, the CDR3 spans 13 amino acids. Only CDR3 DNA is held: 39 bases, read in frame from base 1. High-throughput TCR beta sequencing profiled peripheral blood CD8+ and CD4+ T cells from healthy donors, Susac syndrome patients and multiple sclerosis patients. Healthy donors were included as age- and sex-matched controls. CD8+ TEMRA cells were enriched by FACS, while bulk CD8+ and CD4+ T cells were purified by magnetic negative isolation. Blood was drawn into EDTA tubes, processed within 24 hours, and PBMCs were isolated by density gradient centrifugation. PBMCs intended for TCR sequencing were cryopreserved in liquid nitrogen and were subsequently thawed in a 37 degrees C water bath. The sorted or isolated CD4+, CD8+ and CD8+ TEMRA cells had a purity of 90% or higher.

Results and caveats for the whole study, not just this receptor: The study acknowledged that relatively few individuals were included in the TCR sequencing and HLA analysis.

In regard to this clonotype: Its antigen has not been determined. No per-base quality is available; no much larger clone lies one base away.

This sequence uses TRBV12-3 or TRBV12-4 and TRBJ2-2; the D gene lacks a confident call. This receptor was identified in a human donor in good health. The sequencing sample was made of CD4+ T cells from PBMCs. This receptor carries the CDR3 CASSLISHGELFF. In nucleotide form, the sequence is TGTGCCAGCAGTTTAATCTCACACGGGGAGCTGTTTTTT.